The source of this TCR beta chain is a study of CD8+CD57+ T cells in acquired aplastic anemia. Overall study: Sorted cells (CD4+ and CD8+) yielded DNA amounts that averaged about 3.1 ug. Overall study results and limits: Comparison of patients with controls identified roughly 27 shared CD8+ CDR3 sequences.

The ends were cut back, 6 bases at V and 5 bases at J, with 10 bases in the middle. There are 12 residues in the CDR3. Germline CDR1 is SNHLY and CDR2 is FYNNEI. To note about this clonotype: Antigen specificity is unknown.

Template material for TCR beta VDJ and CDR3 profiling consisted of genomic DNA. TCRdb analysed the reads with MiXCR anew, one entry per CDR3 protein. Counted here are roughly 61,000 distinct CDR3 sequences, 45% to 70% occurring once; the ten biggest clones make up around 2.3%. This clonotype originated in a human donor in good health, serving as a control. V gene TRBV2 combines with J gene TRBJ2-5, with D perhaps TRBD1 (6 bases). The sample taken for sequencing was sorted CD4+, CD8+, or CD8+CD57+ T cells (not recorded which) from PBMCs. CDR3 protein: CASRWTDETQYF. The DNA for the CDR3 is TGTGCCAGCAGATGGACAGATGAGACCCAGTACTTC. Using reference TRBV2 and TRBJ2-5 for the parts outside the CDR3, the full variable domain is EPEVTQTPSHQVTQMGQEVILRCVPISNHLYFYWYRQILGQKVEFLVSFYNNEISEKSEIFDDQFSVERPDGSNFTLKIRSTKLEDSAMYFCASRWTDETQYFGPGTRLLVL.